This TCR beta chain is from a study of EBV T-cell therapy then PD-1 blockade in nasopharyngeal carcinoma. About this clone itself: The antigen remains unidentified.

Germline assignment: CDR1 LGHNA and CDR2 YSLEER. Trimming removed 3 bases from V and 0 bases from J; junction bases left unmatched: 6. This CDR3 has 17 amino acids. Treatment of the sample: AdE1-LMPpoly-expanded autologous EBV-specific T-cell therapy followed by anti-PD-1 nivolumab. Generated by immunoSEQ multiplex PCR, the TCRdb table keeps only in-frame clones and is missing some. There are roughly 22,000 clones in the sample; 70% to 85% occur only once, and roughly 24% lies in the top ten. The J gene is TRBJ2-1, the V gene TRBV4-3, with 9 bases lining up with TRBD2. This receptor was taken from a man aged 40-49 years with nasopharyngeal carcinoma. Sequenced here: CD8+ T cells from blood, sampled at day -245 from a patient whose treatment included autologous EBV-specific T cells and nivolumab. This CDR3 reads CASSHVAGVSSYNEQFF. DNA for the CDR3: TGCGCCAGCAGCCATGTAGCGGGGGTAAGCTCCTACAATGAGCAGTTCTTC.